One and the same sample provided the 15 T cell receptor beta chains below, sequenced in a study of blood T cell repertoires in COVID-19. The assay was immunoSEQ multiplex PCR, and TCRdb's table has in-frame clones only and misses some. The sample has hundreds of thousands of clones, about 90% seen once. The sample was peripheral blood. The source of these receptors is a young woman with acute or convalescent COVID-19.

The rearrangement joins TRBV27 to TRBJ1-4; D unresolved. CDR3 length equals 15 residues. The germline V gene encodes CDR1 MNHEY and CDR2 SMNVEV (reference sequence). V lost 2 bases, J lost 7 bases, and 14 bases lay in between. The CDR3 DNA reads TGTGCCAGCAGTTTACTTCGGACTGGAGGTGAAAAACTGTTTTTT. This gives the protein CASSLLRTGGEKLFF.

The chain recombines TRBV19 with TRBJ1-5; weak D call: TRBD1 (5 bases). With 3 bases removed from V and 10 bases from J, the gap between germline ends came to 16 bases. The CDR3 is made up of 14 amino acids. Germline V lookup: CDR1 LNHDA, CDR2 SQIVND (reference sequence). CDR3 residues: CASSMVRANGPQHF. The CDR3 region has the DNA TGTGCCAGTAGTATGGTCAGGGCCAACGGTCCCCAGCATTTT.

As DNA, the CDR3 is TGTGCCAGCAGTTGGGTGGGGGGAAGTGAAGCTTTCTTT. Residues: CASSWVGGSEAFF. This sequence joins TRBV6-5 and TRBJ1-1; a possible D gene is TRBD1 (5 bases). Trimming removed 4 bases from V and 7 bases from J, with 13 bases in between. CDR3 length: 13 residues. Germline V gives CDR1 MNHEY, CDR2 SVGAGI.

This clone came up once. This chain uses TRBV5-1 with TRBJ1-1, with TRBD1 matching 8 bases. The CDR3 contains 16 residues. V lost 0 bases, J lost 4 bases, and 8 bases stayed unmatched. Germline-derived CDR1 and CDR2 are SGHRS and YFSETQ. CDR3 sequence reads: CASSLAPGGGGTEAFF. In nucleotides, the CDR3 is TGCGCCAGCAGCTTGGCGCCAGGGGGCGGGGGCACTGAAGCTTTCTTT.

The rearrangement uses TRBV3-1 (or the pseudogene TRBV3-2) and TRBJ2-7; possibly TRBD2 for D (7 bases). V lost 5 bases to trimming and J lost 2 bases, with 19 bases between them. The V gene's germline CDR1 is LGHDT and CDR2 YNNKEL (reference sequence). This CDR3 is built from 16 residues. The CDR3 is CASSFRRGPLPYEQYF. The CDR3 DNA reads as TGTGCCAGCAGCTTCCGGCGGGGGCCCTTACCCTACGAGCAGTACTTC.

CDR3: CASDQGSGRHYGYTF. CDR3 coding DNA: TGTGCCAGCGACCAGGGGAGTGGGCGTCACTATGGCTACACCTTC. The rearrangement joins TRBV4-2 to TRBJ1-2; possible D gene TRBD1, 6 bases. Germline values: CDR1 LGHNA, CDR2 YNFKEQ. V was trimmed by 8 bases and J by 3 bases, leaving 19 bases between them. This CDR3 is built from 15 residues.

This chain connects TRBV7-8 to TRBJ2-7; D possibly corresponds to TRBD2 (6 bases). CDR3 length equals 13 residues. Trimming took off 3 bases at V and 4 bases at J, with 10 bases between the two ends. Looked up from germline, CDR1 is SGHVS and CDR2 is FQNEAQ. CDR3 coding DNA: TGTGCCAGCAGCTTGGTACTAGCATACGAGCAGTACTTC. Encoded protein: CASSLVLAYEQYF.

V gene TRBV4-2 combines with J gene TRBJ2-2, with D possibly matching TRBD2 (5 bases). CDR3 length: 16 amino acids. Germline V gene data show CDR1 as LGHNA and CDR2 as YNFKEQ. Trimming left V 6 bases short and J 0 bases short, with 14 bases between. The CDR3 here is CASSLRTGPNTGELFF. The CDR3 coding sequence is TGTGCCAGCAGTCTCAGGACTGGCCCGAACACCGGGGAGCTGTTTTTT.

This clone was counted a single time. The V gene is TRBV5-1, the J gene TRBJ1-1; D unresolved. The CDR3 sequence is 15 residues long. The germline V gene encodes CDR1 SGHRS and CDR2 YFSETQ. The V and J ends lost 4 bases and 1 base respectively, with 14 bases between them. This CDR3 reads CASSPTLGGNTEAFF. CDR3 coding DNA: TGCGCCAGCAGCCCCACCCTAGGCGGGAACACTGAAGCTTTCTTT. Drawing the rest from reference TRBV5-1 and TRBJ1-1, the complete variable domain is KAGVTQTPRYLIKTRGQQVTLSCSPISGHRSVSWYQQTPGQGLQFLFEYFSETQRNKGNFPGRFSGRQFSNSRSEMNVSTLELGDSALYLCASSPTLGGNTEAFFGQGTRLTVV.

V is TRBV6-1 and J is TRBJ1-1; D gene uncertain. CDR3 length: 15 amino acids. V was clipped by 3 bases and J by 3 bases, with 14 bases between them. Germline assignment: CDR1 MNHNS and CDR2 SASEGT. The CDR3 region is CASSDSPGTYTEAFF. The CDR3 nucleotides read TGTGCCAGCAGTGATTCCCCGGGAACATACACTGAAGCTTTCTTT.

The rearrangement uses TRBV5-5 and TRBJ2-2; 8 nucleotides align to TRBD1. CDR3 length: 17 amino acids. Trimming cost V 0 bases and J 7 bases; bases outside gene matches: 11. The germline CDR1 and CDR2 sequences are SGHKS and YYEKEE (reference sequence). CDR3 protein: CASSLAAGGLVIGELFF. DNA of the CDR3: TGTGCCAGCAGCTTGGCCGCAGGGGGCCTTGTCATCGGGGAGCTGTTTTTT.

The V and J genes are TRBV10-3 and TRBJ2-3; 7 positions agree with TRBD2. V shed 10 bases and J 0 bases; nucleotides not matched to a gene: 10. This CDR3 is built from 15 residues. CDR1 and CDR2 from the germline V gene are ENHRY and SYGVKD. Here the CDR3 reads CASASGTPSTDTQYF. In DNA form, the CDR3 reads TGTGCCAGCGCGAGCGGGACTCCGAGCACAGATACGCAGTATTTT.

The chain carries TRBV12-3 or TRBV12-4 and TRBJ2-3, with D hard to call. The ends were cut back, 6 bases at V and 4 bases at J, with 8 bases in the middle. The CDR3 is 12 residues long. The CDR3 sequence: CASRESPDTQYF. CDR3 DNA sequence: TGTGCCAGCAGGGAGAGTCCAGATACGCAGTATTTT.

The V and J genes are TRBV29-1 and TRBJ1-2, with 10 positions matching TRBD1. Germline V gene lookup returns CDR1 SQVTM and CDR2 ANQGSEA. With 6 bases clipped from V and 6 bases from J, the junction kept 10 bases outside the gene matches. This CDR3 contains 14 residues. CDR3 DNA: TGCAGCGTCGCAGGGGGGACAGGGGCCGATGGCTACACCTTC. Protein product: CSVAGGTGADGYTF.

This chain uses TRBV5-1 with TRBJ1-2; the D is unclear. V was cut by 4 bases and J by 3 bases, with 10 bases left in between. Germline lookup yields CDR1 SGHRS and CDR2 YFSETQ. The CDR3 loop spans 13 amino acids. The CDR3 here is CASSHGPDYGYTF. The CDR3 DNA is TGCGCCAGCAGCCACGGTCCCGACTATGGCTACACCTTC.